Listed here are 19 T cell receptor beta chains from one sample, sequenced in a study of Graves' ophthalmopathy and Graves' hyperthyroidism. Transcripts of RNA were the source for amplifying TCR beta CDR3 regions. The library came from an HTBI-primed first-round RT-PCR and a second-round multiplex PCR. TCRdb fed the multiplex PCR reads into MiXCR, producing one record per CDR3 protein. There are hundreds of thousands of distinct CDR3 sequences in the sample; about 41% occur only once, and around 3.3% lies in the top ten. The sample was peripheral blood. These receptors were obtained from an adult man with Graves' ophthalmopathy.

V gene TRBV7-9 combines with J gene TRBJ2-7, with 13 bases aligning to TRBD2. In germline, CDR1 is SEHNR, CDR2 FQNEAQ (reference sequence). This CDR3 has 16 residues. With V trimmed by 5 bases and J by 2 bases, 6 bases remained unmatched. In DNA, the CDR3 is TGTGCCAGCAGCCCCACTAGCGGGAGGGATACCTACGAGCAGTACTTC. Translating gives CASSPTSGRDTYEQYF.

The chain couples TRBV25-1 to TRBJ1-1; D is ambiguous. The CDR3 loop spans 14 amino acids. Deletions cut 6 bases from V and 4 bases from J, with 15 bases between. CDR1 MGHDK and CDR2 SYGVNS come from the germline V gene. The CDR3 sequence: CASRDAGRSTEAFF. The CDR3 bases are TGTGCCAGCAGGGACGCCGGTAGGAGCACTGAAGCTTTCTTT.

The chain links TRBV25-1 to TRBJ1-6, with D perhaps matching TRBD1 (5 bases). CDR3 size: 12 residues. V was shortened by 6 bases and J by 7 bases, with 7 bases between the two germline ends. Germline lookup yields CDR1 MGHDK and CDR2 SYGVNS. The CDR3 bases are TGTGCCAGCAGGAAGGGGAATTCACCCCTCCACTTT. The encoded protein is CASRKGNSPLHF.

The chain recombines TRBV15 with TRBJ1-4; D might be TRBD1 (5 bases). Germline lookup yields CDR1 LNHNV and CDR2 YYDKDF (reference sequence). Trimming took 2 bases from V and 8 from J, leaving 12 bases between them. The CDR3 extends over 14 amino acids. CDR3 amino acids: CATSRSRVGEKLFF. The CDR3 region has the DNA TGTGCCACCAGCAGAAGCAGGGTGGGGGAAAAACTGTTTTTT.

This clonotype was seen many times. J is TRBJ1-2 and V is TRBV7-6, with a tentative D call TRBD1 (6 bases). Germline V gives CDR1 SGHVS, CDR2 FNYEAQ. The CDR3 sequence is 15 residues long. V gave up 0 bases and J gave up 4 bases, with 12 bases separating them. The DNA for the CDR3 is TGTGCCAGCAGCTTAGCGGACAGTCCTACCTATGGCTACACCTTC. The encoded protein is CASSLADSPTYGYTF.

This clonotype was detected ten times or more. The chain combines TRBV10-3 with TRBJ1-1; 9 bases are shared with TRBD1. The junction had 3 bases not matched to a gene; V was cut back by 6 bases and J by 1 base. Germline CDR1 ENHRY, CDR2 SYGVKD. The CDR3 has 14 residues. This CDR3 reads CAIRTGGANTEAFF. CDR3 coding DNA: TGTGCCATCAGAACAGGGGGCGCGAACACTGAAGCTTTCTTT.

This chain links TRBV6-5 with TRBJ2-5; TRBD1 agrees at 7 bases. V was pared by 0 bases and J by 4 bases, with 2 bases of the junction left unmatched. Germline CDR1 and CDR2: MNHEY and SVGAGI. The CDR3 runs to 14 residues. In DNA form, the CDR3 reads TGTGCCAGCAGTTACTCCCACAGGGGAGAGACCCAGTACTTC. Its protein product is CASSYSHRGETQYF.

The chain couples TRBV29-1 to TRBJ1-4, with D possibly being TRBD1 (5 bases). This CDR3 comprises 14 residues. The germline V gene encodes CDR1 SQVTM and CDR2 ANQGSEA. Trimming cost V 2 bases and J 7 bases, with 14 bases left between them. CDR3 bases: TGCAGCGTTGAAAGGGACGCGAACACTGAAAAACTGTTTTTT. Protein sequence: CSVERDANTEKLFF.

This clonotype was seen at least ten times. The gene calls are TRBV14 and TRBJ2-5; 11 bases agree with TRBD2. Germline loops: CDR1 SGHDN, CDR2 FVKESK. J lost 4 bases, V lost 4 bases, and 5 bases had no gene match. This CDR3 region has 15 residues. As DNA, the CDR3 is TGTGCCAGCAGCCCCGTAGCGGGAGGGTCAGAGACCCAGTACTTC. It encodes CASSPVAGGSETQYF.

The rearrangement joins TRBV25-1 to TRBJ1-4; D might be TRBD1 (5 bases). The V end was cut by 1 base, the J end by 7 bases, with 16 bases between. This CDR3 contains 16 residues. Germline CDR1 MGHDK, CDR2 SYGVNS. The CDR3 here is CASSESRGRGPEKLFF. The CDR3 DNA reads TGTGCCAGCAGTGAATCAAGGGGACGCGGCCCTGAAAAACTGTTTTTT.

V gene TRBV7-2 combines with J gene TRBJ2-2, with 10 bases matching TRBD2. The CDR3 loop spans 15 amino acids. The junction had 7 bases not matched to a gene; V was cut back by 5 bases and J by 7 bases. Germline V lookup: CDR1 SGHTA, CDR2 FQGNSA. This CDR3 reads CASSQDQRGGGELFF. DNA for the CDR3: TGTGCCAGCAGCCAAGATCAGCGGGGGGGCGGGGAGCTGTTTTTT. The variable domain in full, completed from reference TRBV7-2 and TRBJ2-2, reads GAGVSQSPSNKVTEKGKDVELRCDPISGHTALYWYRQSLGQGLEFLIYFQGNSAPDKSGLPSDRFSAERTGGSVSTLTIQRTQQEDSAVYLCASSQDQRGGGELFFGEGSRLTVL.

As for this clonotype: A much larger clone lies a single base off, so this may be a read error. The chain recombines TRBV29-1 with TRBJ2-7; TRBD1 or TRBD2 may be the D gene (5 bases each). Germline V gives CDR1 SQVTM, CDR2 ANQGSEA. The length of the CDR3 is 13 residues. CDR3 sequence: CSARDGFSYEKYF. The CDR3, as DNA: TGCAGCGCTCGGGACGGGTTCTCCTACGAGAAGTACTTC.

The V and J genes are TRBV7-9 and TRBJ2-2; 12 bases are a match to TRBD1. Losses at the gene ends were 6 bases for V and 3 bases for J; bases not matched to a gene: 8. The CDR3 consists of 17 residues. The V gene's germline CDR1 is SEHNR and CDR2 FQNEAQ (reference sequence). The CDR3 region is CASSYRDRGLHTGELFF. CDR3 coding DNA: TGTGCCAGCAGTTACCGGGACAGGGGGCTTCACACCGGGGAGCTGTTTTTT.

Written as DNA, the CDR3 is TGTGCCATCAGTGAGTCCGGGACGGTCTCTGGGGCCAACGTCCTGACTTTC. It is translated as CAISESGTVSGANVLTF. The rearrangement joins TRBV10-3 to TRBJ2-6, with D perhaps assigned TRBD1 or TRBD2 (5 bases each). CDR1 and CDR2 from the germline V gene are ENHRY and SYGVKD. The V and J ends lost 0 bases and 0 bases respectively, with 9 bases between them. This CDR3 is built from 17 residues.

V usage is TRBV7-9 and J usage is TRBJ1-6, with 7 bases aligning to TRBD1. The germline CDR1 and CDR2 sequences are SEHNR and FQNEAQ (reference sequence). The CDR3 sequence is 16 residues long. V was pared by 4 bases and J by 6 bases, with 9 bases of the junction left unmatched. The DNA of the CDR3 is TGTGCCAGCAGCTCCCGAGGGGGCGCCACTAATTCACCCCTCCACTTT. Its translation is CASSSRGGATNSPLHF.

The chain links TRBV29-1 to TRBJ1-1; TRBD1 matches 7 bases. The CDR3 sequence is 14 residues long. J was trimmed by 1 base and V by 2 bases; bases with no gene match: 4. From germline, CDR1 is SQVTM and CDR2 ANQGSEA. CDR3 in DNA: TGCAGCGTTGAAAGGGGACAGTGGAACACTGAAGCTTTCTTT. It is translated as CSVERGQWNTEAFF.

This clonotype was seen only a few times. The chain employs TRBV29-1 and TRBJ1-3; TRBD1 matches at 7 bases. Germline V gene data show CDR1 as SQVTM and CDR2 as ANQGSEA. V was clipped by 3 bases and J by 3 bases; unmatched bases: 5. The CDR3 has 14 amino acids. CDR3 sequence (DNA): TGCAGCGTTGATGAGAGGGGGCTTGGAAACACCATATATTTT. Translated: CSVDERGLGNTIYF.

Details on this clonotype: One end of the junction fails to match germline, which may point to a read error. The J gene is TRBJ2-7, the V gene TRBV10-2; a weak D match, TRBD1 (5 bases). The CDR3 extends over 12 amino acids. Germline CDR1 WSHSY, CDR2 SAAADI. CDR3 protein: CASSEQGYEQCF. CDR3 sequence (DNA): TGCGCCAGCAGTGAGCAGGGCTACGAGCAGTGCTTC.

This clonotype was seen a single time. The V gene is TRBV6-1, the J gene TRBJ2-5; 9 nucleotides match TRBD1. The CDR3 sequence is 14 residues long. With 5 bases clipped from V and 6 bases from J, the junction kept 7 bases outside the gene matches. Per germline, CDR1 MNHNS and CDR2 SASEGT. CDR3 nucleotides: TGTGCCAGCAGTCCAACGGGACAGGGTAAGACCCAGTACTTC. Protein: CASSPTGQGKTQYF.